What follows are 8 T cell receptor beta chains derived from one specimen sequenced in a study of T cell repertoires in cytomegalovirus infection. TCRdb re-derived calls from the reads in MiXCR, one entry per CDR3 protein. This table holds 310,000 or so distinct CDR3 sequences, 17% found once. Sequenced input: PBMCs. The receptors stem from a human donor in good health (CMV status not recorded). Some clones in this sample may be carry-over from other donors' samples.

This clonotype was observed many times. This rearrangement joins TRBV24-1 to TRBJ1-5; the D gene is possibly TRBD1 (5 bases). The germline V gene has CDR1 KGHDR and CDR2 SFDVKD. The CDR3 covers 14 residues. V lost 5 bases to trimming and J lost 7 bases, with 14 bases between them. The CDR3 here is CATSAAGLWQPQHF. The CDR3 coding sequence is TGTGCCACCAGTGCGGCAGGGTTGTGGCAGCCCCAGCATTTT.

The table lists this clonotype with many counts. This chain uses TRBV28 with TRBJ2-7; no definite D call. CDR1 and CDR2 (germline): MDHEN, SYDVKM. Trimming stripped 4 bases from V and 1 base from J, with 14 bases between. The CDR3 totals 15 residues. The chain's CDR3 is CASSSVIRASYEQYF. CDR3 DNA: TGTGCCAGCAGTTCCGTGATTAGGGCTTCCTACGAGCAGTACTTC.

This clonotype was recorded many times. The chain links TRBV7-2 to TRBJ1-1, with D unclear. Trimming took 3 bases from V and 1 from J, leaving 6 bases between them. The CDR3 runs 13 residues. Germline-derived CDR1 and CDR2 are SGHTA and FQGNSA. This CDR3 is CASSLVENTEAFF. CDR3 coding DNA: TGTGCCAGCAGCTTGGTGGAGAACACTGAAGCTTTCTTT.

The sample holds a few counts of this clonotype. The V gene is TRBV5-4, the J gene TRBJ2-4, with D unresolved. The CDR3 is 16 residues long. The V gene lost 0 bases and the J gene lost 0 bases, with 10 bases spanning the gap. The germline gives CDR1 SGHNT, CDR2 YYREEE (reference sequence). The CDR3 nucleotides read TGTGCCAGCAGCTTGGAGGGCGGAATAGCCAAAAACATTCAGTACTTC. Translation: CASSLEGGIAKNIQYF.

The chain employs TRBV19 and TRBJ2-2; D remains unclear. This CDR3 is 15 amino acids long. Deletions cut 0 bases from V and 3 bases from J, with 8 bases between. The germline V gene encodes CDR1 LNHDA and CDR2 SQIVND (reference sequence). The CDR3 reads CASSIDGRDTGELFF. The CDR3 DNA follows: TGTGCCAGTAGTATAGATGGCCGGGACACCGGGGAGCTGTTTTTT. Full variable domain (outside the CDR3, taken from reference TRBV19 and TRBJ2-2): DGGITQSPKYLFRKEGQNVTLSCEQNLNHDAMYWYRQDPGQGLRLIYYSQIVNDFQKGDIAEGYSVSREKKESFPLTVTSAQKNPTAFYLCASSIDGRDTGELFFGEGSRLTVL.

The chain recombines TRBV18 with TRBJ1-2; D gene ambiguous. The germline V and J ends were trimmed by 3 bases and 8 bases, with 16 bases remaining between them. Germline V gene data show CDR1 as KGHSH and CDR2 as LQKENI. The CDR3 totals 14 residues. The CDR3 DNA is TGTGCCAGCTCACCGGGCCCGGAGGAAGCGGGCTACACCTTC. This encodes CASSPGPEEAGYTF.

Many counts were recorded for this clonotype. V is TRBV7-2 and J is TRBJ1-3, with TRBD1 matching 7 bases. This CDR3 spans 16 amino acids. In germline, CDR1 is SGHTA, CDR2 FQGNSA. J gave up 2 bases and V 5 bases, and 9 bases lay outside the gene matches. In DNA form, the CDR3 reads TGTGCCAGCAGCCCGCCTCTCCAGGGGGCTGGAAACACCATATATTTT. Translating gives CASSPPLQGAGNTIYF.

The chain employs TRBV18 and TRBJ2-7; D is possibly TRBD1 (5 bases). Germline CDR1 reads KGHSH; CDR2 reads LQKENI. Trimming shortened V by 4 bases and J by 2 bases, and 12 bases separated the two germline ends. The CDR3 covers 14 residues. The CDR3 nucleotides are TGTGCCAGCTCACGTAACTCGGACACCTACGAGCAGTACTTC. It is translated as CASSRNSDTYEQYF.